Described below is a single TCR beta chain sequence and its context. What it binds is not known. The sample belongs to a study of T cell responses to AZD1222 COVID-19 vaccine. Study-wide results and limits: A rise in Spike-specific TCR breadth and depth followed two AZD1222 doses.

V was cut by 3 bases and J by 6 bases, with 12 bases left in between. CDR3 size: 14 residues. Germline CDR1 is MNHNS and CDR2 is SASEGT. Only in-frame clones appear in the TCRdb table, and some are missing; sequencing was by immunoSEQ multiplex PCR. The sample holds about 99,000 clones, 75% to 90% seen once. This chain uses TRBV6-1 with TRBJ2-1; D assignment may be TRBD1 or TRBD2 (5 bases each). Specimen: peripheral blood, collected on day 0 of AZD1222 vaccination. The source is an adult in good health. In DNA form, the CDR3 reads TGTGCCAGCAGTGAGCTTTCGGGGCGCAATGAGCAGTTCTTC. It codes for CASSELSGRNEQFF.